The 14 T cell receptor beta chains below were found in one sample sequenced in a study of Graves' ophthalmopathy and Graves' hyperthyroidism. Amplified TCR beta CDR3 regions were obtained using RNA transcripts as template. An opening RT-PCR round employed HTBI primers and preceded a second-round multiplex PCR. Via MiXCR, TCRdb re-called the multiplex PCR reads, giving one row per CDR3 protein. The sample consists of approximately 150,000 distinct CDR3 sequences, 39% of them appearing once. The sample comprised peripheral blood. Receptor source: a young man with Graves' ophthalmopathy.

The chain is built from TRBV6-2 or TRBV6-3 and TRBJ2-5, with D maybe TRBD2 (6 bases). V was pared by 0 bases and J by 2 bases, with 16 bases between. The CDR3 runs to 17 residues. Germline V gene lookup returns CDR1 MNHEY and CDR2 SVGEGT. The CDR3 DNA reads TGTGCCAGCAGTTACTCGATTGATGGCGGGGAACAAGAGACCCAGTACTTC. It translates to CASSYSIDGGEQETQYF.

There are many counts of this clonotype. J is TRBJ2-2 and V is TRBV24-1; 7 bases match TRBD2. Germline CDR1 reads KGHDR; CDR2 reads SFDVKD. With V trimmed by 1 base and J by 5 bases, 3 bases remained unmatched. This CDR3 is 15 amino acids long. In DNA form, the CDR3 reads TGTGCCACCAGTGATTTCTCGGGAGGAACCGGGGAGCTGTTTTTT. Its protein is CATSDFSGGTGELFF.

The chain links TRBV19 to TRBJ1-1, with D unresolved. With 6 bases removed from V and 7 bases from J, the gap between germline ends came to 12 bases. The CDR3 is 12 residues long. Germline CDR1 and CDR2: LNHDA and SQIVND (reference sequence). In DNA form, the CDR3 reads TGTGCCAGTAGCTACACCACACGTGAAGCTTTCTTT. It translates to CASSYTTREAFF.

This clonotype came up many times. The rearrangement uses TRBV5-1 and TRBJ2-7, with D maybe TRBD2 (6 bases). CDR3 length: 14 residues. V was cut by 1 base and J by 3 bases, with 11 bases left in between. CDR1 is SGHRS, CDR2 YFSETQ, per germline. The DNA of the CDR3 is TGCGCCAGCAGCTTGTCGCGGGAATACTACGAGCAGTACTTC. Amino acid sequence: CASSLSREYYEQYF.

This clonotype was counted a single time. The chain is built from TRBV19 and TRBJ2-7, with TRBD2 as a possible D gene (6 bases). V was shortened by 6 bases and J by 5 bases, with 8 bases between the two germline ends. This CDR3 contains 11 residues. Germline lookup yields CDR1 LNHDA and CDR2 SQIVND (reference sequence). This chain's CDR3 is CASREGNEQYF. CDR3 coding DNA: TGTGCCAGTAGGGAGGGGAACGAGCAGTACTTC.

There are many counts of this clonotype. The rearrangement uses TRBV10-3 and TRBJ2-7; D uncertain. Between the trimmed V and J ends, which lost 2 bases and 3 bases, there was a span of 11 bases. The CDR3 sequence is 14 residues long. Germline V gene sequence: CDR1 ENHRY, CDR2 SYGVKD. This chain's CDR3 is CAISEGQNLYEQYF. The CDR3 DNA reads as TGTGCCATCAGTGAGGGGCAGAACCTCTACGAGCAGTACTTC.

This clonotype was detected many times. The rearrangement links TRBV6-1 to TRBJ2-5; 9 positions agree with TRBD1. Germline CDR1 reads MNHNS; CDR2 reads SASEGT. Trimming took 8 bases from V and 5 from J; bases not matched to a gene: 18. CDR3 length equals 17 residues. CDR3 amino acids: CASGRPTGQGTVETQYF. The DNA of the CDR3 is TGTGCCAGCGGAAGGCCCACGGGACAGGGTACTGTCGAGACCCAGTACTTC.

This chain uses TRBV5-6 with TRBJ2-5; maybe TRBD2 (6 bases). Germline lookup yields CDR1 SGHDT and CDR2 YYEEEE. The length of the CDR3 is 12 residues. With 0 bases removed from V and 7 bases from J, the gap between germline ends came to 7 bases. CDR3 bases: TGTGCCAGCAGCTTGGGGGGAGGGACCCAGTACTTC. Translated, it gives CASSLGGGTQYF.

Written as DNA, the CDR3 is TGTGCCACCGGGGACCCCTACGAGCAGTACTTC. Translating gives CATGDPYEQYF. The J gene is TRBJ2-7, the V gene TRBV19; D might be TRBD1 or TRBD2, each matching 5 bases. The V gene's germline CDR1 is LNHDA and CDR2 SQIVND (reference sequence). Trimming took off 10 bases at V and 2 bases at J, with 9 bases between the two ends. The CDR3 is made up of 11 amino acids. The entire variable domain, with the rest obtained from reference TRBV19 and TRBJ2-7, is as follows: DGGITQSPKYLFRKEGQNVTLSCEQNLNHDAMYWYRQDPGQGLRLIYYSQIVNDFQKGDIAEGYSVSREKKESFPLTVTSAQKNPTAFYLCATGDPYEQYFGPGTRLTVT.

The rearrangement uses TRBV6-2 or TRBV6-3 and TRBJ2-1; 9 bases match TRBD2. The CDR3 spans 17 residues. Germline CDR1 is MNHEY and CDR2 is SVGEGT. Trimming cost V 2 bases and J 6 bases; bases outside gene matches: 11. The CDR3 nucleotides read TGTGCCAGCAGTTACGAGGCTAGCGGGAAGCACCGCAATGAGCAGTTCTTC. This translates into CASSYEASGKHRNEQFF.

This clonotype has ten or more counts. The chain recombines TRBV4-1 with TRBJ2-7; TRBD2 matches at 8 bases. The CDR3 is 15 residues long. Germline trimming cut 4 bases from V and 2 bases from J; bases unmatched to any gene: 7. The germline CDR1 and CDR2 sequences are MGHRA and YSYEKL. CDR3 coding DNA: TGCGCCAGCAGCCTATCGGGGGGGATGACCTACGAGCAGTACTTC. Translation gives CASSLSGGMTYEQYF.

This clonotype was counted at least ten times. The CDR3 protein is CASSHMGSNYGYTF. CDR3 bases: TGTGCCAGCAGCCATATGGGATCGAACTATGGCTACACCTTC. This chain connects TRBV12-3 or TRBV12-4 to TRBJ1-2; D is ambiguous. The CDR3 runs to 14 residues. V shed 6 bases and J shed 2 bases, with 13 bases lying between them.

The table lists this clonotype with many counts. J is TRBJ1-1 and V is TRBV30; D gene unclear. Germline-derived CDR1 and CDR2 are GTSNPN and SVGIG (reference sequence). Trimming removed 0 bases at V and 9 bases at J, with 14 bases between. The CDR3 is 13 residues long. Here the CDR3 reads CAWSVQGASQAFF. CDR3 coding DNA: TGTGCCTGGAGTGTACAAGGTGCAAGCCAAGCTTTCTTT.

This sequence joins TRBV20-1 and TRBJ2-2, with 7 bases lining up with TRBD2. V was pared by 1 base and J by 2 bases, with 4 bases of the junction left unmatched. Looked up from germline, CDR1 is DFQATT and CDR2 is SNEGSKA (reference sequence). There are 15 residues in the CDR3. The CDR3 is CSARGASGNTGELFF. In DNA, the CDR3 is TGCAGTGCTAGAGGGGCTAGCGGTAACACCGGGGAGCTGTTTTTT.